This T cell receptor (beta chain) was captured by sequencing in a study of blood T cells in healthy people across ages. For the second PCR, which ran for roughly 7 to 11 cycles, a sample-barcoded 5' primer and a J-beta primer mix were used. TCRdb reprocessed the 5' RACE reads via MiXCR and lists one record per CDR3 protein. The top ten clones hold roughly 7.9% of a sample with over a million distinct CDR3 sequences, approximately 40% of them seen once. This clonotype was counted only a few times. Its antigen is not identified. Study-wide points: Getting older went along with TCR beta diversity per million T cells dropping roughly linearly.

This CDR3 has 16 amino acids. The V gene's germline CDR1 is SGDLS and CDR2 YYNGEE. Unmatched junction bases numbered 8, after V lost 2 bases and J lost 5 bases. The rearrangement joins TRBV9 to TRBJ1-1; 11 positions agree with TRBD1. The sample taken for sequencing was blood. This receptor was taken from a woman aged 18 to 35 in good health. CDR3: CASSVAGTGGWTEAFF. CDR3 in DNA: TGTGCCAGCAGCGTCGCCGGGACAGGGGGTTGGACTGAAGCTTTCTTT.